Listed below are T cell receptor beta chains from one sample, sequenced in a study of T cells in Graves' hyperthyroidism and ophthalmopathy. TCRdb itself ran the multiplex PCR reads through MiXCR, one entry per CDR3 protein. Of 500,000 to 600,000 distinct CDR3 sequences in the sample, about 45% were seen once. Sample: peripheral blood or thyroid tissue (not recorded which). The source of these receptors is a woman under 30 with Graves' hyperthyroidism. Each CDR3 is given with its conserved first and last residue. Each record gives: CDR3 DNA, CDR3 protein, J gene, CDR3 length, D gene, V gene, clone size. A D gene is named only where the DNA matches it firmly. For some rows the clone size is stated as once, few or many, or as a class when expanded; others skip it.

CDR3 DNA: TGTGCCAGCAAGCCCCCCCGGGGAGAGACCCAGTACTTC; CDR3 protein: CASKPPRGETQYF; J gene: TRBJ2-5; CDR3 length: 13; D gene: .; V gene: TRBV7-9; clone size: many
CDR3 DNA: TGTGCCAGTAGAAGGGACAGCGTTAATCAGCCCCAGCATTTT; CDR3 protein: CASRRDSVNQPQHF; J gene: TRBJ1-5; CDR3 length: 14; D gene: TRBD1; V gene: TRBV19; clone size: .
CDR3 DNA: TGTGCCAGCAGTCCTCTAGAGGCTGAGCAGTTCTTC; CDR3 protein: CASSPLEAEQFF; J gene: TRBJ2-1; CDR3 length: 12; D gene: .; V gene: TRBV12-3/TRBV12-4; clone size: .
CDR3 DNA: TGTGCCACTTCCCCGTGGAGGGACGCTAATGAAGCTTTCTTT; CDR3 protein: CATSPWRDANEAFF; J gene: TRBJ1-1; CDR3 length: 14; D gene: .; V gene: TRBV19; clone size: .
CDR3 DNA: TGTGCCAGCAGTTTATCCAGGACAGGAAAGTTCTCCTACTACGAGCAGTACTTC; CDR3 protein: CASSLSRTGKFSYYEQYF; J gene: TRBJ2-7; CDR3 length: 18; D gene: TRBD1; V gene: TRBV7-2; clone size: .
CDR3 DNA: TGTGCCATCAGTGATGGGAGACAGGGGGATAGCAATCAGCCCCAGCATTTT; CDR3 protein: CAISDGRQGDSNQPQHF; J gene: TRBJ1-5; CDR3 length: 17; D gene: TRBD1; V gene: TRBV10-3; clone size: many
CDR3 DNA: TGTGCCAGCAGTTCAGGACAAGGGGGGAATTCACCCCTCCACTTT; CDR3 protein: CASSSGQGGNSPLHF; J gene: TRBJ1-6; CDR3 length: 15; D gene: .; V gene: TRBV7-9; clone size: few
CDR3 DNA: TGTGCCAGTAGTGTACAGAGACAGGGATGGTTAGGAGCTTTCTTT; CDR3 protein: CASSVQRQGWLGAFF; J gene: TRBJ1-1; CDR3 length: 15; D gene: TRBD1; V gene: TRBV19; clone size: many
CDR3 DNA: TGTGCCAGCAGCCAAGGGACAGCTGAAAAACTGTTTTTT; CDR3 protein: CASSQGTAEKLFF; J gene: TRBJ1-4; CDR3 length: 13; D gene: .; V gene: TRBV3-1; clone size: many
CDR3 DNA: TGCGCCAGCAGCCTCCCGGGACTAGCTCCCCCAGAGCAGTTCTTC; CDR3 protein: CASSLPGLAPPEQFF; J gene: TRBJ2-1; CDR3 length: 15; D gene: TRBD2; V gene: TRBV10-2; clone size: .
CDR3 DNA: TGCAGCGGGCGGGGGATCTGGGAGCAGTACTTC; CDR3 protein: CSGRGIWEQYF; J gene: TRBJ2-7; CDR3 length: 11; D gene: TRBD2; V gene: TRBV29-1; clone size: .
CDR3 DNA: TGCAGCGTTTGGACAGGGGAGAACACCGGGGAGCTGTTTTTT; CDR3 protein: CSVWTGENTGELFF; J gene: TRBJ2-2; CDR3 length: 14; D gene: TRBD1; V gene: TRBV29-1; clone size: once
CDR3 DNA: TGCAGTGCTTTAGCGGGAGTGGGGGAGACCCAGTACTTC; CDR3 protein: CSALAGVGETQYF; J gene: TRBJ2-5; CDR3 length: 13; D gene: TRBD2; V gene: TRBV20-1; clone size: many
CDR3 DNA: TGTGCCAGCAGCTTAGCGCTGGGCGAGGAGCAGTACTTC; CDR3 protein: CASSLALGEEQYF; J gene: TRBJ2-7; CDR3 length: 13; D gene: .; V gene: TRBV7-6; clone size: few
CDR3 DNA: TGTGCCAGCAGCTTGGCTAGCGGGAGTGTCGAGACCCAGTACTTC; CDR3 protein: CASSLASGSVETQYF; J gene: TRBJ2-5; CDR3 length: 15; D gene: TRBD2; V gene: TRBV5-4; clone size: .
CDR3 DNA: TGTGCCACCAGTGTCCTGACCGGGACAGGAAGTCTTGGCTACACCTTC; CDR3 protein: CATSVLTGTGSLGYTF; J gene: TRBJ1-2; CDR3 length: 16; D gene: TRBD1; V gene: TRBV12-3/TRBV12-4; clone size: .
CDR3 DNA: TGCGCCAGCAGCCAAGACCCTGGAGGGGCTGGCTACACCTTC; CDR3 protein: CASSQDPGGAGYTF; J gene: TRBJ1-2; CDR3 length: 14; D gene: .; V gene: TRBV4-3; clone size: .
CDR3 DNA: TGTGCCAGCAGTTTAAGCGGAGGGCCACTCTACGAGCAGTACTTC; CDR3 protein: CASSLSGGPLYEQYF; J gene: TRBJ2-7; CDR3 length: 15; D gene: .; V gene: TRBV12-3/TRBV12-4; clone size: .
CDR3 DNA: TGCGCCAGCAGGCACCGGGGCTCCCCTCGAGGGAATCAGCCCCAGCATTTT; CDR3 protein: CASRHRGSPRGNQPQHF; J gene: TRBJ1-5; CDR3 length: 17; D gene: .; V gene: TRBV4-1; clone size: .
CDR3 DNA: TGCAGCGCCGGACAGGGGAGGGACACTGAAGCTTTCTTT; CDR3 protein: CSAGQGRDTEAFF; J gene: TRBJ1-1; CDR3 length: 13; D gene: TRBD1; V gene: TRBV29-1; clone size: .
CDR3 DNA: TGCAGTGCTAGAACCCCGCAGGGAGGAAGTGAAAAACTGTTTTTT; CDR3 protein: CSARTPQGGSEKLFF; J gene: TRBJ1-4; CDR3 length: 15; D gene: .; V gene: TRBV20-1; clone size: .
CDR3 DNA: TGTGCCAGCAGTTCACGGGGCAGCACTGAAGCTTTCTTT; CDR3 protein: CASSSRGSTEAFF; J gene: TRBJ1-1; CDR3 length: 13; D gene: .; V gene: TRBV11-2; clone size: many
CDR3 DNA: TGTGCCAGCAGCCAAGAAAGTCAGGGGGCTTACGAGCAGTACTTC; CDR3 protein: CASSQESQGAYEQYF; J gene: TRBJ2-7; CDR3 length: 15; D gene: TRBD1; V gene: TRBV2; clone size: .
CDR3 DNA: TGCAGTGCTCCGACAGATACGCAGTATTTT; CDR3 protein: CSAPTDTQYF; J gene: TRBJ2-3; CDR3 length: 10; D gene: .; V gene: TRBV20-1; clone size: .
CDR3 DNA: TGTGCTAGTCGTGACGAGCAGTACTTC; CDR3 protein: CASRDEQYF; J gene: TRBJ2-7; CDR3 length: 9; D gene: .; V gene: TRBV7-8; clone size: few
CDR3 DNA: TGTGCCAGTAGTATAGTCGGGGGGACTGAAGCTTTCTTT; CDR3 protein: CASSIVGGTEAFF; J gene: TRBJ1-1; CDR3 length: 13; D gene: .; V gene: TRBV19; clone size: many
CDR3 DNA: TGTGCCAGCAGTCCACAGGGGTTCGGAAGGAATTCACCCCTCCACTTT; CDR3 protein: CASSPQGFGRNSPLHF; J gene: TRBJ1-6; CDR3 length: 16; D gene: TRBD1; V gene: TRBV6-5; clone size: many
CDR3 DNA: TGTGCCAGCAGCTTAAGCTTGTCGCGGGGGCGCGACTTCTACGAGCAGTACTTC; CDR3 protein: CASSLSLSRGRDFYEQYF; J gene: TRBJ2-7; CDR3 length: 18; D gene: .; V gene: TRBV7-2; clone size: .
CDR3 DNA: TGCAGTGCTATCAACCTGGATGGCCAGAACTACGAGCAGTACTTC; CDR3 protein: CSAINLDGQNYEQYF; J gene: TRBJ2-7; CDR3 length: 15; D gene: .; V gene: TRBV20-1; clone size: many
CDR3 DNA: TGTGCCAGCAACAGGGAGCTGTTTTTT; CDR3 protein: CASNRELFF; J gene: TRBJ2-2; CDR3 length: 9; D gene: .; V gene: TRBV6-5; clone size: .
CDR3 DNA: TGTGCCAGCCGCGGACAGCTATCCTACGAGCAGTACTTC; CDR3 protein: CASRGQLSYEQYF; J gene: TRBJ2-7; CDR3 length: 13; D gene: .; V gene: TRBV19; clone size: .
CDR3 DNA: TGTGCCACCAAAGAACAGGGCGGCTATGGCTACACCTTC; CDR3 protein: CATKEQGGYGYTF; J gene: TRBJ1-2; CDR3 length: 13; D gene: .; V gene: TRBV15; clone size: .
CDR3 DNA: TGCGCCAGCAGCCGCCCTTTGAGCATTACAAGCAATTCACCCCTCCACTTT; CDR3 protein: CASSRPLSITSNSPLHF; J gene: TRBJ1-6; CDR3 length: 17; D gene: .; V gene: TRBV4-1; clone size: many
CDR3 DNA: TGCGCCAGCAGCTTGGGACGTCCTTACAATGAGCAGTTCTTC; CDR3 protein: CASSLGRPYNEQFF; J gene: TRBJ2-1; CDR3 length: 14; D gene: .; V gene: TRBV5-1; clone size: .
CDR3 DNA: TGTGCCAGCAGCCAGACAGCTTATAATTCACCCCTCCACTTT; CDR3 protein: CASSQTAYNSPLHF; J gene: TRBJ1-6; CDR3 length: 14; D gene: .; V gene: TRBV7-9; clone size: .
CDR3 DNA: TGTGCCAGCAGTCCCCGGACTAGCGGAAAAACCTACGAGCAGTACTTC; CDR3 protein: CASSPRTSGKTYEQYF; J gene: TRBJ2-7; CDR3 length: 16; D gene: TRBD2; V gene: TRBV9; clone size: few